The entry below describes one T cell receptor beta chain. What it binds is unknown. Each donor was a healthy Caucasian. A template switching step contributed a universal primer site, while unique molecular identifiers were present in the cDNA. Each CDR3 protein is one row after TCRdb ran MiXCR on the 5' RACE reads. The sample lists about 250,000 distinct CDR3 sequences; about 14% were seen once. The entry originates in a study of identical twins. Overall study findings and caveats: The models gave estimates that fell short of the out-of-frame TCR alpha sharing seen in monozygotic twins. Interpretation of the results relied on cross-sectional statistical analysis and not on following the same donors.

The CDR3 is made up of 13 amino acids. Per germline, CDR1 MNHNS and CDR2 SASEGT. V was clipped by 5 bases and J by 6 bases, with 14 bases between them. The chain combines TRBV6-1 with TRBJ2-7; maybe TRBD1 (5 bases). The sample consisted of memory (CD45RO+) T cells sorted from blood. This receptor was taken from a woman aged 18-30 years in good health. CDR3 bases: TGTGCCAGCAGTCGTGCCATGGGGCTCGAGCAGTACTTC. It codes for CASSRAMGLEQYF.